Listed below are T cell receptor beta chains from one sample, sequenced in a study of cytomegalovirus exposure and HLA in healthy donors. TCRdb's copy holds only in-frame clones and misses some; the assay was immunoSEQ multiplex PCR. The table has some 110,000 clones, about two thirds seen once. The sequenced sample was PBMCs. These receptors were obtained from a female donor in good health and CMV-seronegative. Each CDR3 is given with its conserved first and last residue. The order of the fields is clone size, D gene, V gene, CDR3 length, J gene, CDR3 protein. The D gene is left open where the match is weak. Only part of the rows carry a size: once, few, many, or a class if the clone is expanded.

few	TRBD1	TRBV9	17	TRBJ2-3	CASSVDPLGQVTDTQYF
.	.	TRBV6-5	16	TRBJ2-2	CASSYLPQANTGELFF
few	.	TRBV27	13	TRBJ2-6	CASSFTGANVLTF
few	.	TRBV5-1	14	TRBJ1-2	CASSLSDSLGGYTF
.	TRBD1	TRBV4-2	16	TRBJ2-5	CASSQIGGTGDETQYF
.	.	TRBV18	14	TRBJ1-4	CASSPAWSNEKLFF
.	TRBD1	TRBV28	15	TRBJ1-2	CASSLQDRGPYGYTF
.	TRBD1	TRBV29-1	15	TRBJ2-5	CSAGGGTGNQETQYF
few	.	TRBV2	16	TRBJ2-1	CASSERGTLSYNEQFF
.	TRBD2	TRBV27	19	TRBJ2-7	CASSLWGTSGKVGSYEQYF
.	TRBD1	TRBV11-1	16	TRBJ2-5	CASSADRGAATETQYF
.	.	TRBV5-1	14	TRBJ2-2	CASSSGRETGELFF
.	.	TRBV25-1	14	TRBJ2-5	CASSWGGLGETQYF
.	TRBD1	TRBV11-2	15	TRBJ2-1	CASSSPGTGVNEQFF
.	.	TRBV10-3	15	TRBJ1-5	CATGGGTHSNQPQHF
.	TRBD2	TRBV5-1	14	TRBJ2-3	CASIDRAGEDTQYF
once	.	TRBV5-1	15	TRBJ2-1	CASSLTGSGHNEQFF